A single sample is the source of the 11 T cell receptor beta chains below, sequenced in a study of control samples from healthy donors and cancer patients. Using immunoSEQ multiplex PCR, the repertoire was profiled, and TCRdb retains in-frame clones only, with some absent. Among approximately 130,000 clones listed, about 87% were seen once. Source material: blood. Receptors originate from a man in his sixties in good health.

This sequence joins TRBV11-2 and TRBJ1-2; 8 bases fit TRBD1. The V and J ends lost 5 bases and 4 bases, in that order; junction bases with no gene match: 12. Germline values: CDR1 SGHAT, CDR2 FQNNGV. The length of the CDR3 is 16 residues. The CDR3 DNA is TGTGCCAGCAGCCCGAACCGGACAGGGAGTGGCTATGGCTACACCTTC. This sequence encodes CASSPNRTGSGYGYTF.

The chain links TRBV11-2 to TRBJ2-7, with 12 bases fitting TRBD2. The CDR3 is 15 residues long. Per germline, CDR1 SGHAT and CDR2 FQNNGV. After removal of 6 bases from V and 7 bases from J, the junction contained 10 bases not matched to a gene. Here the CDR3 reads CASRPPSGGVGEQYF. The CDR3 bases are TGTGCCAGCAGACCACCTAGCGGGGGGGTTGGGGAGCAGTACTTC.

CDR3 sequence reads: CASSGWGTGGTEAFF. CDR3 nucleotides: TGTGCCAGCAGCGGATGGGGGACAGGGGGCACTGAAGCTTTCTTT. This chain links TRBV9 with TRBJ1-1; TRBD1 matches 11 bases. The germline gives CDR1 SGDLS, CDR2 YYNGEE. This CDR3 contains 15 residues. Trimming took 3 bases from V and 4 from J; bases not matched to a gene: 5.

This rearrangement joins TRBV9 to TRBJ1-4; D gene uncertain. From germline, CDR1 is SGDLS and CDR2 YYNGEE. V lost 4 bases and J 3 bases, leaving 13 bases between the germline ends. This CDR3 is built from 15 residues. CDR3 amino acids: CASSPLGTSNEKLFF. The CDR3 bases are TGTGCCAGCAGCCCTTTGGGCACCTCTAATGAAAAACTGTTTTTT.

V and J are TRBV7-9 and TRBJ2-1; possibly TRBD1 for D (5 bases). Trimming removed 5 bases from V and 2 bases from J, with 13 bases in between. The CDR3 is made up of 15 amino acids. CDR1 is SEHNR, CDR2 FQNEAQ, per germline (reference sequence). CDR3 region: CASSPFRGAYNEQFF. The CDR3 nucleotides are TGTGCCAGCAGCCCATTTAGGGGCGCCTACAATGAGCAGTTCTTC.

The J gene is TRBJ1-5, the V gene TRBV28; no reliable D call. The V gene's germline CDR1 is MDHEN and CDR2 SYDVKM. V gave up 5 bases and J gave up 8 bases, with 10 bases separating them. The CDR3 totals 12 residues. The CDR3 loop is CASSDEVKPQHF. CDR3 DNA: TGTGCCAGCAGTGATGAGGTTAAGCCCCAGCATTTT.

The J gene is TRBJ1-4, the V gene TRBV4-3, with D maybe TRBD1 (6 bases). Looked up from germline, CDR1 is LGHNA and CDR2 is YSLEER. V was clipped by 9 bases and J by 0 bases, with 11 bases between them. The CDR3 totals 14 residues. The CDR3 is CASGGVATNEKLFF. CDR3 nucleotides: TGCGCCAGTGGGGGCGTTGCAACTAATGAAAAACTGTTTTTT.

The V call is TRBV9, the J call TRBJ2-5, with 7 bases matching TRBD1. The V segment lost 0 bases and the J segment 2 bases; nucleotides outside the gene matches: 7. Germline CDR1 reads SGDLS; CDR2 reads YYNGEE. This CDR3 comprises 16 residues. The CDR3 sequence is CASSVGDSRAQETQYF. CDR3 nucleotide sequence: TGTGCCAGCAGCGTAGGGGACAGTCGTGCGCAAGAGACCCAGTACTTC. The full variable domain, completed using reference TRBV9 and TRBJ2-5, is DSGVTQTPKHLITATGQRVTLRCSPRSGDLSVYWYQQSLDQGLQFLIQYYNGEERAKGNILERFSAQQFPDLHSELNLSSLELGDSALYFCASSVGDSRAQETQYFGPGTRLLVL.

This clone was detected once. The CDR3 loop reads CASSYSTVSSDTF. The CDR3 nucleotides read TGTGCCAGCAGTTACTCGACAGTTTCGTCAGACACCTTC. The rearrangement uses TRBV6-2 or TRBV6-3 and TRBJ1-2, with D possibly TRBD1 on 5 matching bases. This CDR3 is built from 13 residues. Trimming cost V 0 bases and J 12 bases, with 14 bases left between them. Per the germline V gene, CDR1 is MNHEY and CDR2 is SVGEGT.

This clone showed up just a few times. The rearrangement links TRBV12-3 or TRBV12-4 to TRBJ1-6; D gene unclear. CDR3 size: 12 residues. V was trimmed by 5 bases and J by 6 bases, leaving 5 bases between them. CDR3 sequence (DNA): TGTGCCAGCAGTCTGACTAATTCACCCCTCCACTTT. The encoded protein is CASSLTNSPLHF.

The V and J genes are TRBV18 and TRBJ1-6; tentatively, D is TRBD1 (5 bases). Germline assignment: CDR1 KGHSH and CDR2 LQKENI. CDR3 size: 18 residues. Trimming cost V 3 bases and J 6 bases, with 21 bases left between them. For the CDR3, the DNA is TGTGCCAGCTCACCTCAGGGCCTCAGGGCAGTCTTTAATTCACCCCTCCACTTT. Residues: CASSPQGLRAVFNSPLHF.